A selection of T cell receptor beta chains follows, all from one sample in a study of shared clonotypes between healthy human individuals. TCRdb keeps only in-frame clones here, not all; method: immunoSEQ multiplex PCR. The sample lists about 2,100,000 clones, just over 90% occurring once. Sequencing was done on a sample of naive CD8+ T cells from PBMCs. The origin of the receptors is a man younger than 30 in good health. Some clones in this sample may be carry-over from other donors' samples. CDR3s leave out the opening cysteine and the closing phenylalanine or tryptophan.

>TRBJ1-4|TRBV5-1
ASSLGLGRNEKLF
>TRBJ1-3|TRBV6-5
ASSTTDSGNTIY
>TRBJ2-7|TRBV6-1
ASSEIGGPFEQY
>TRBJ1-1|TRBV4-1
ASSQTPGTGDAGAF
>TRBJ2-2|TRBV5-6
ASSLGENTGELF
>TRBJ2-1|TRBV4-1
ASSQRATGGPKGEQF
>TRBJ2-1|TRBV11-2
ASSLVYRHGEQF
>TRBJ1-3|TRBV9
ASSLPLGIDGGSGNTIY
>TRBJ1-2|TRBV16
ASNAKSRQWRNYGYT
>TRBJ1-4|TRBV5-1
ASSLAFGMGEKLF
>TRBJ1-1|TRBV19
ASTEGTGLNTEAF
>TRBJ1-3|TRBV15
ATSGSRGSGNTIY
>TRBJ2-3|TRBV7-9
ASSFLAGGSDTQY
>TRBJ1-1|TRBV6-5
ASSYRSTGIFTEAF
>TRBJ2-1|TRBV19
ASSSGGASEHNEQF
>TRBJ2-7|TRBV29-1
SVEDREQGRGQY
>TRBJ2-7|TRBV29-1
SVEVLAGGSYEQY